This TCR beta chain was recovered during a study of beta chain features in type 1 diabetes (dated by TCRdb to the late 2010s). Background on the whole study: No differences in mean age, gender distribution, total cell number or subset yield were found between patients and healthy donors. A total of 107,917,701 sorted cells were examined across all samples, and RNA yield correlated strongly with the number of cells per subset. The study compared the TCRB repertoires of sorted circulating CD4+ T cell subsets in recently diagnosed type 1 diabetes patients with those in matched healthy donors. Naive and central memory subsets were obtained from all 30 or so donors, but regulatory and stem cell-like memory subsets were isolated from only 8 patients and 8 healthy donors.

Overall study outcomes, separate from this receptor: PCR might favor shorter templates, but patient and control samples were amplified and corrected together, so any skew would affect both groups equally. Because the HLA sub-analyses included only small numbers of individuals, any influence of HLA type on TCRB rearrangement was left unresolved. A moderate but significant shortening of TCRB CDR3 length was observed in type 1 diabetes patients in all four CD4+ subsets. At VDJ recombination sites, type 1 diabetes patients had fewer insertions and more deleted nucleotides, which implies abnormalities in thymic rearrangement. Naive, central memory and regulatory TCRB repertoires appeared to be more similar among patients than among healthy donors. Because cDNA rather than genomic DNA was sequenced, highly expressing activated cells could have been over-represented, although no difference in activation and CD3 levels was found between groups.

Comment on this clone: Its binding antigen is unknown. Qualities for individual bases were not recorded, and no much larger clone is one base off.

Each donor gave one peripheral blood draw, about 110 mL on average, collected into heparinised tubes. Using a panel that included CD45RO, CCR7, CD25, CD127, CD95 and CD27, naive, central memory, regulatory and stem cell-like memory CD4+ T cells were sorted on a BD FACSAria II. A purity above 98% was achieved for all sorted populations. PBMCs were isolated right away by Lymphoprep density gradient centrifugation and were stained directly, without culture. To minimize batch effects, samples were stained and sorted in pairs, one healthy donor with one patient per experiment. The entire isolated RNA was reverse transcribed using the High Capacity cDNA Reverse Transcription Kit, and thus expressed TCRB transcripts were sequenced. Deep immunoSEQ sequencing was performed on naive, central memory and regulatory T cell samples, with an average of roughly 4 million total reads per sample. Sorted cells were lysed in RLT buffer and RNA was extracted with DNase-treated RNeasy Micro or Mini kits, depending on cell number. Each cell subset was processed separately to prevent cross-contamination, with patient and healthy donor samples processed together. Using the immunoSEQ multiplex PCR, TCRB sequences were amplified from cDNA into 87-bp fragments spanning the CDR3 region. Amplicons were sequenced on the Illumina HiSeq platform. Turning to the authors' computational methods: PCR bias was computationally corrected using synthetic template baselines, reads within Hamming distance 2 were collapsed, and singletons that could not be merged were discarded. Reads were aligned against IMGT to assign V, D and J genes, CDR3 length and insertions or deletions at six rearrangement sites. Within each subset, clonotype counts were normalized to the number of sorted cells before true diversity and Gini coefficients were calculated with the tcR R package. The overlap coefficient, calculated on TCRB nucleotide sequences, was used to quantify repertoire sharing. Out-of-frame TCRB sequences from naive cells were analyzed to stand in for the pre-selection repertoire. The immuneACCESS repertoire file appears here via TCRdb, limited to in-frame rearrangements. These files lack a portion of the clones; in checked studies, under half of the deficit traces to unresolved V genes, and the cause of the others is not known. The DNA was the basis for D and trimming; V, J and clone size are from that table. Within this sample are fewer than 300,000 clones, with roughly 22% of them counted one time only. 0.028% of the sample is taken by the ten largest.

Trimming costs V 3 bases and J 4 bases, and their ends lie 12 bases apart. Based on the germline V gene, the CDR1 and CDR2 sequences are MDHEN and SYDVKM. The CDR3 spans 14 residues, from the cysteine through the phenylalanine. Only the CDR3 part of the read is kept: 42 bases, read in frame from the first base. Sequencing input: naive CD4+ T cells from blood. In the paper's terms, the cell subset or site label means: true naive CD4+ T cells. Recombination connected TRBV28 to TRBJ1-1, with no confidently assigned D gene. This TCR was recovered from a woman between 35 and 50 years old with type 1 diabetes. In nucleotides, the sequence is TGTGCCAGCAGTTTCGAGGAAGGAGGCACTGAAGCTTTCTTT. Its protein product is CASSFEEGGTEAFF.